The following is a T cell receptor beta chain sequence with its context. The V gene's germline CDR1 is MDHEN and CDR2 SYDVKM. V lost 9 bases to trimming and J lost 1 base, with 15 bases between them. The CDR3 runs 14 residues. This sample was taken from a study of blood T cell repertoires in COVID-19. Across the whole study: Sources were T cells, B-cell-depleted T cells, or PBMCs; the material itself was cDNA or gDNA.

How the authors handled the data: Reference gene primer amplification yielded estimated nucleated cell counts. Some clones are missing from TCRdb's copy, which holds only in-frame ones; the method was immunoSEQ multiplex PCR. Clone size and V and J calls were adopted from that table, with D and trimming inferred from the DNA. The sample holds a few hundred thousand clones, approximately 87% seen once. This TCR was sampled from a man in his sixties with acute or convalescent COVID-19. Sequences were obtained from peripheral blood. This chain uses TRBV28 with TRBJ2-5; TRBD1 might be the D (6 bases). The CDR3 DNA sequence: TGTGCCAGTGGGGAACAGGGCCCCCAAGAGACCCAGTACTTC. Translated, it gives CASGEQGPQETQYF.